This TCR beta chain came from a study of early T cells in non-severe SARS-CoV-2 infection. About the study: Chains were not paired, and sequencing was done on bulk RNA from unsorted whole blood.

Attached unique molecular identifiers marked individual cDNA molecules. TCRdb reprocessed the 5' RACE reads with MiXCR, giving one entry per CDR3 protein. This sample has tens of thousands of distinct CDR3 sequences, with 6% to 8.5% found just once. The specimen sequenced was whole blood. The receptor's source is an adult who was a healthcare worker with PCR-confirmed SARS-CoV-2 infection or an uninfected control (not recorded which).

In DNA form, the CDR3 reads TGTGCCAGCAGCGTAAGGGGGACCACAGATACGCAGTATTTT. This gives the protein CASSVRGTTDTQYF. The chain links TRBV9 to TRBJ2-3; TRBD1 might be the D (6 bases). The germline CDR1 and CDR2 sequences are SGDLS and YYNGEE. The CDR3 runs to 14 residues. V was pared by 1 base and J by 2 bases, with 8 bases between.